This TCR beta chain was sequenced in a study of OX40 agonist ivuxolimab in advanced cancers. The CDR3 contains 11 residues. Germline CDR1 is SEHNR and CDR2 is FQNEAQ (reference sequence). J gave up 12 bases and V 3 bases, and 1 base lay outside the gene matches. The assay was immunoSEQ multiplex PCR, and TCRdb's table has in-frame clones only and misses some. This sample has some 70,000 clones, with approximately 86% found just once. This rearrangement joins TRBV7-9 to TRBJ2-1; 8 positions agree with TRBD2. This specimen was CD4+ or CD8+ T cells sorted from blood, taken in a trial of the OX40 agonist ivuxolimab. This TCR derives from an adult with an advanced solid tumor such as melanoma, head and neck, liver or kidney cancer. The DNA for the CDR3 is TGTGCCAGCAGCTTCCGGGGGGGGCAGTTCTTC. It codes for CASSFRGGQFF. The complete variable domain, with remaining parts taken from reference TRBV7-9 and TRBJ2-1, reads DTGVSQNPRHKITKRGQNVTFRCDPISEHNRLYWYRQTLGQGPEFLTYFQNEAQLEKSRLLSDRFSAERPKGSFSTLEIQRTEQGDSAMYLCASSFRGGQFFGPGTRLTVL.